Reported below is one TCR beta chain. The method was immunoSEQ multiplex PCR; TCRdb's version includes in-frame clones alone and lacks a portion of them. The sample records about 220,000 clones, approximately 80% being singletons. The data derive from a study of blood T cell repertoires in COVID-19. CDR3 length: 12 amino acids. Germline assignment: CDR1 KGHSH and CDR2 LQKENI. Germline trimming cut 3 bases from V and 8 bases from J; bases unmatched to any gene: 1. Sequencing used PBMCs or T cells enriched from blood (not recorded which). The V gene is TRBV18, the J gene TRBJ2-1; 7 bases are a match to TRBD1. This receptor was taken from a woman aged 55-69 years who had recovered from COVID-19. The CDR3 nucleotides are TGTGCCAGCTCACCCGACAGGGATGAGCAGTTCTTC. Translating it yields CASSPDRDEQFF.